This TCR beta chain was identified during a study of T-cell memory formation after mild COVID-19. TCRdb ran MiXCR on the 5' RACE reads and lists one entry per CDR3 protein. The sample consists of roughly 300,000 distinct CDR3 sequences, less than 9.5% of them appearing once. Germline-derived CDR1 and CDR2 are MRHNA and SNTAGT. V lost 6 bases and J lost 1; bases outside the gene matches: 9. The CDR3 has 17 residues. Broader study findings: Mostly located in CM and EM were contracting CD4+ clones, with contracting CD8+ clones located in EMRA. There was a balanced CD4/CD8 profile in clones contracting day 15 to 85, and later expanders leaned CD4+. Memory sampled before infection contained some responding clones, suggesting cross-reactive memory joined.

On this clonotype itself: Its antigen remains unidentified.

The V call is TRBV6-4, the J call TRBJ2-2, with 9 positions matching TRBD1. Sequenced input: PBMCs or a T cell subset sorted from them (not recorded which). This receptor was identified in a man younger than 30 who had mild COVID-19 (a few samples of this study predate the infection). Cell type and time point are not known. CDR3 sequence: CASSSQGASLNTGELFF. DNA for the CDR3: TGTGCCAGCAGCTCACAGGGGGCGTCGTTGAACACCGGGGAGCTGTTTTTT.